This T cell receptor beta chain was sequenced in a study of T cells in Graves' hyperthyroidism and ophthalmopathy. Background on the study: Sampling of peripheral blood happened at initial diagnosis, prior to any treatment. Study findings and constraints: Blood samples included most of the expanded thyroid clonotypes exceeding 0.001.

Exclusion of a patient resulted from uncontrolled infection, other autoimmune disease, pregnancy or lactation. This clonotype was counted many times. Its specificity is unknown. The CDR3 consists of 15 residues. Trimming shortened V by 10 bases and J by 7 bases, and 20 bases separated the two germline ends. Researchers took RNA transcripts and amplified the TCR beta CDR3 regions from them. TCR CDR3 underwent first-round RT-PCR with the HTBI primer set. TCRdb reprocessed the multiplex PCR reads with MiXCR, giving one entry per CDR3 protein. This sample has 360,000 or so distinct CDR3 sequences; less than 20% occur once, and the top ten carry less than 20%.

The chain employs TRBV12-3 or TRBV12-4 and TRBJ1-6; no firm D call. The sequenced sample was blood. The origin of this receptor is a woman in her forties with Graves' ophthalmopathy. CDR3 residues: CATQRWRQLNSPLHF. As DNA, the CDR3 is TGTGCCACTCAACGATGGAGGCAGCTGAATTCACCCCTCCACTTT.